The present TCR beta chain was sequenced within a study of blood T cell repertoires in COVID-19. The J segment lost 3 bases and the V segment lost 5 bases, leaving 5 bases of the junction unmatched. This CDR3 is 14 amino acids long. Per the germline V gene, CDR1 is SGDLS and CDR2 is YYNGEE. Cohort placement rested on clinical history that participants reported themselves. TCRdb's copy holds only in-frame clones and misses some; the assay was immunoSEQ multiplex PCR. The sample holds almost 350,000 clones, roughly 90% seen once. V usage is TRBV9 and J usage is TRBJ1-2, with TRBD1 matching 9 bases. This TCR was recovered from a woman between 25 and 40 years old who had been exposed to COVID-19. Sequenced material: PBMCs or T cells enriched from blood (not recorded which). The DNA for the CDR3 is TGTGCCAGCAGGGAGACAGGGGGAGACTATGGCTACACCTTC. Encoded protein: CASRETGGDYGYTF.